This T cell receptor beta chain is drawn from a study of T-cell reconstitution after alpha-beta-depleted transplantation in children. V was shortened by 2 bases and J by 1 base, with 8 bases between the two germline ends. The CDR3 covers 14 residues. In germline, CDR1 is SGHRS, CDR2 YFSETQ. Unique molecular identifiers were incorporated into the prepared TCRbeta library. TCRdb ran MiXCR on the PCR reads and lists one entry per CDR3 protein. The sample contains just over 950,000 distinct CDR3 sequences, 25% to 35% of which appear only once. This clonotype was observed many times. What it binds is not known. General study points: Reports say that about two months after transplant, the alpha-beta T cells came out of several hundred graft clones that had expanded. Day-60 TCRbeta diversity that was high in some patients was derived from surviving recipient T cells and thymic progenitors.

Material: PBMCs, mostly from graft donor cells, obtained 360 days after TCRalphabeta/CD19-depleted stem cell transplant. The chain is built from TRBV5-1 and TRBJ2-3; the D is unclear. This sequence originates from a boy in the first two years of life who had a stem cell transplant for SCID, so the T cells may come from the graft donor. The CDR3 DNA follows: TGCGCCAGCAGCTTCGGTCTAGGCACAGATACGCAGTATTTT. Protein: CASSFGLGTDTQYF. Full variable domain (missing parts from reference TRBV5-1 and TRBJ2-3): KAGVTQTPRYLIKTRGQQVTLSCSPISGHRSVSWYQQTPGQGLQFLFEYFSETQRNKGNFPGRFSGRQFSNSRSEMNVSTLELGDSALYLCASSFGLGTDTQYFGPGTRLTVL.